This passage covers 28 T cell receptor beta chains from one sample sequenced in a study of beta chain features in type 1 diabetes. Expressed TCRB transcripts were sequenced after all isolated RNA was converted to cDNA. The table came from immunoSEQ multiplex PCR; TCRdb's copy has only in-frame clones and leaves some out. Of under 200,000 clones listed, around 8% were seen once; the top ten hold 0.55% to 0.75%. Sequencing was carried out using central memory CD4+ T cells from blood. The receptors here all came from a man between 18 and 29 years old in good health.

This clone was seen only a few times. The chain links TRBV4-2 to TRBJ2-1, with a tentative D call TRBD2 (6 bases). This CDR3 region has 16 residues. Trimming pared 1 base from V and 2 bases from J, leaving 12 bases between. From germline, CDR1 is LGHNA and CDR2 YNFKEQ. The CDR3 DNA reads TGTGCCAGCAGCCAAGGCCGGGACTCCCCCTACAATGAGCAGTTCTTC. Translating it yields CASSQGRDSPYNEQFF.

This clone was seen a handful of times. The chain is built from TRBV7-2 and TRBJ1-5, with 8 positions matching TRBD1. This CDR3 region has 15 residues. Unmatched junction bases numbered 5, after V lost 5 bases and J lost 2 bases. From germline, CDR1 is SGHTA and CDR2 FQGNSA. The CDR3 DNA sequence: TGTGCCAGCAGCCGAACGGGACAGGGCAATCAGCCCCAGCATTTT. It yields the protein CASSRTGQGNQPQHF.

This clone appeared a few times. The chain carries TRBV19 and TRBJ2-1, with a possible D match to TRBD1 (6 bases). The V end was cut by 5 bases, the J end by 5 bases, with 16 bases between. The CDR3 is 15 residues long. Germline V gives CDR1 LNHDA, CDR2 SQIVND (reference sequence). CDR3 coding DNA: TGTGCCAGTAGTCTTCGGGACACACCTAACAATGAGCAGTTCTTC. This codes for CASSLRDTPNNEQFF. Combining the CDR3 with reference TRBV19 and TRBJ2-1 gives the whole variable domain DGGITQSPKYLFRKEGQNVTLSCEQNLNHDAMYWYRQDPGQGLRLIYYSQIVNDFQKGDIAEGYSVSREKKESFPLTVTSAQKNPTAFYLCASSLRDTPNNEQFFGPGTRLTVL.

V and J are TRBV27 and TRBJ2-7; D possibly corresponds to TRBD1 (6 bases). CDR1 is MNHEY, CDR2 SMNVEV, per germline (reference sequence). V shed 5 bases and J shed 4 bases, with 12 bases lying between them. CDR3 length: 13 residues. In DNA, the CDR3 is TGTGCCAGCAGTCCTTCGCAGGGGTACGAGCAGTACTTC. As protein: CASSPSQGYEQYF.

This clone occurred a few times. V usage is TRBV9 and J usage is TRBJ2-1; TRBD2 might be the D (6 bases). Germline V lookup: CDR1 SGDLS, CDR2 YYNGEE. The CDR3 spans 15 residues. The V end was cut by 3 bases, the J end by 0 bases, with 10 bases between. CDR3 loop: CASSDDGSSYNEQFF. For the CDR3, the DNA is TGTGCCAGCAGCGACGACGGGAGCTCCTACAATGAGCAGTTCTTC.

This chain joins TRBV4-3 and TRBJ2-3, with 14 bases matching TRBD2. CDR3 length: 19 residues. Trimming took 0 bases from V and 5 from J; bases not matched to a gene: 10. Looked up from germline, CDR1 is LGHNA and CDR2 is YSLEER. CDR3 amino acids: CASSQDWPGTSGRGDTQYF. The CDR3 coding sequence is TGCGCCAGCAGCCAAGATTGGCCCGGGACTAGCGGGAGAGGAGATACGCAGTATTTT.

This clone occurred a few times. This rearrangement joins TRBV19 to TRBJ2-1, with D perhaps matching TRBD1 (5 bases). The germline V and J ends were trimmed by 0 bases and 5 bases, with 11 bases remaining between them. Germline CDR1 is LNHDA and CDR2 is SQIVND (reference sequence). The CDR3 consists of 15 residues. The CDR3 loop is CASSIDRAANNEQFF. CDR3 bases: TGTGCCAGTAGTATAGACAGGGCCGCCAACAATGAGCAGTTCTTC.

In its sample, this clone was seen a few times. V and J are TRBV2 and TRBJ1-1; D gene unclear. V lost 2 bases, J lost 1 base, and 11 bases lay in between. This CDR3 comprises 15 residues. The germline V gene has CDR1 SNHLY and CDR2 FYNNEI. In DNA, the CDR3 is TGTGCCAGCAGTGAATATGGTCGGGAGAACACTGAAGCTTTCTTT. As protein: CASSEYGRENTEAFF. The full variable domain, rest sourced from reference TRBV2 and TRBJ1-1, is EPEVTQTPSHQVTQMGQEVILRCVPISNHLYFYWYRQILGQKVEFLVSFYNNEISEKSEIFDDQFSVERPDGSNFTLKIRSTKLEDSAMYFCASSEYGRENTEAFFGQGTRLTVV.

In this sample, this clone turned up a few times. This chain joins TRBV19 and TRBJ2-6, with 7 positions matching TRBD1. The J segment lost 1 base and the V segment lost 4 bases, leaving 13 bases of the junction unmatched. Germline V gene sequence: CDR1 LNHDA, CDR2 SQIVND (reference sequence). The CDR3 is 19 residues long. The CDR3 DNA sequence: TGTGCCAGTAGTACGAGGTCCGGGACAGCCGAATCTGGGGCCAACGTCCTGACTTTC. This codes for CASSTRSGTAESGANVLTF.

In this sample, this clone turned up a few times. The CDR3 DNA follows: TGCGCCAGCAGCCAAGTCCCCCCTATCCCTGAAGCTTTCTTT. This gives the protein CASSQVPPIPEAFF. V is TRBV4-1 and J is TRBJ1-1; no clear D. Germline V gene sequence: CDR1 MGHRA, CDR2 YSYEKL. V dropped 1 base and J dropped 6 bases, with 12 bases sitting between them. The CDR3 is made up of 14 amino acids.

This clone occurred a few times. V gene TRBV7-9 combines with J gene TRBJ2-7, with TRBD1 matching over 8 bases. Germline assignment: CDR1 SEHNR and CDR2 FQNEAQ (reference sequence). Trimming cost V 5 bases and J 3 bases; bases outside gene matches: 12. This CDR3 contains 16 residues. Here the CDR3 reads CASSTPRGTGGYEQYF. DNA for the CDR3: TGTGCCAGCAGCACACCTCGGGGCACAGGGGGCTACGAGCAGTACTTC.

A few counts support this clone. This sequence joins TRBV11-3 and TRBJ2-1; 7 bases are shared with TRBD2. The CDR3 contains 15 residues. Germline values: CDR1 SGHNT, CDR2 YENEEA. V dropped 1 base and J dropped 7; count of bases not matched to a gene: 7. CDR3 in amino acids: CASSLVGLGGNEQFF. CDR3 in DNA: TGTGCCAGCAGCTTAGTCGGACTCGGGGGGAATGAGCAGTTCTTC.

This clone appeared a few times. The chain combines TRBV5-1 with TRBJ2-1, with D unclear. This CDR3 spans 14 amino acids. Germline CDR1 is SGHRS and CDR2 is YFSETQ. V gave up 0 bases and J gave up 7 bases, with 11 bases separating them. The CDR3: CASSLAAANNEQFF. The DNA for the CDR3 is TGCGCCAGCAGCTTGGCCGCGGCTAATAATGAGCAGTTCTTC.

The sample holds many counts of this clone. The J gene is TRBJ1-5, the V gene TRBV2; 7 bases map to TRBD1. Germline CDR1 is SNHLY and CDR2 is FYNNEI. The CDR3 spans 14 residues. V shed 5 bases and J 6 bases; nucleotides not matched to a gene: 7. The CDR3 DNA sequence: TGTGCCAGCAGTCCTGACAGGGACGTTCAGCCCCAGCATTTT. This codes for CASSPDRDVQPQHF.

V usage is TRBV6-6 and J usage is TRBJ2-7; 9 bases align to TRBD1. Germline V gene lookup returns CDR1 MNHNY and CDR2 SVGAGI (reference sequence). The junction had 13 bases not matched to a gene; V was cut back by 6 bases and J by 4 bases. The CDR3 spans 16 residues. CDR3 bases: TGTGCCAGCAGCCGGATCATGGGACAGGGCATTTACGAGCAGTACTTC. Protein: CASSRIMGQGIYEQYF.

V gene TRBV5-4 combines with J gene TRBJ1-1; D call uncertain. With 4 bases removed from V and 1 base from J, the gap between germline ends came to 11 bases. CDR1 SGHNT and CDR2 YYREEE come from the germline V gene (reference sequence). This CDR3 comprises 14 residues. CDR3 sequence (DNA): TGTGCCAGCAGCCGTAACAACCGGAACACTGAAGCTTTCTTT. This sequence encodes CASSRNNRNTEAFF. Together with reference TRBV5-4 and TRBJ1-1, the CDR3 gives the full variable domain: ETGVTQSPTHLIKTRGQQVTLRCSSQSGHNTVSWYQQALGQGPQFIFQYYREEENGRGNFPPRFSGLQFPNYSSELNVNALELDDSALYLCASSRNNRNTEAFFGQGTRLTVV.

J is TRBJ2-1 and V is TRBV9, with 8 positions matching TRBD1. Unmatched junction bases numbered 11, after V lost 1 base and J lost 5 bases. The length of the CDR3 is 17 residues. The germline CDR1 and CDR2 sequences are SGDLS and YYNGEE. The CDR3, as DNA: TGTGCCAGCAGCGTAAGGGTGGGTCAGGGGGCCAACAATGAGCAGTTCTTC. Translated, it gives CASSVRVGQGANNEQFF.

J is TRBJ1-2 and V is TRBV29-1; the match to TRBD1 covers 7 bases. V lost 4 bases, J lost 5 bases, and 7 bases stayed unmatched. Per the germline V gene, CDR1 is SQVTM and CDR2 is ANQGSEA. The CDR3 loop spans 13 amino acids. In DNA form, the CDR3 reads TGCAGCGTTGTGCCGGCAGGGGGTTATGGCTACACCTTC. It yields the protein CSVVPAGGYGYTF.

Concerning this clone itself: The DNA is left out, because the CDR3 cannot be placed on it with certainty; the CDR3 is given as TCRdb lists it. The chain uses TRBV7-2 and TRBJ2-1; no check of the table's D call, TRBD2, against the DNA was made. The germline V gene has CDR1 SGHTA and CDR2 FQGNSA. With termini counted, the CDR3 has 15 amino acids. CDR3 loop: CASILVTSGSSEQFF.

In this sample, this clone turned up a few times. The genes are TRBV4-2 and TRBJ2-7; 9 positions agree with TRBD2. The J call may be incorrect, as the DNA end agrees better with TRBJ2-5. The CDR3 is 15 amino acids. The germline CDR1 and CDR2 sequences are LGHNA and YNFKEQ. The CDR3 coding sequence is TGTGCCAGCTCCCCCGGCGGGGGGGCAGAAGAGACCCAGTACTTC. This encodes CASSPGGGAEETQYF.

The chain is built from TRBV4-3 and TRBJ2-3; tentatively, D is TRBD2 (5 bases). The CDR3 extends over 13 amino acids. V lost 2 bases and J 6 bases, leaving 9 bases between the germline ends. From germline, CDR1 is LGHNA and CDR2 YSLEER. CDR3 nucleotide sequence: TGCGCCAGCAGCCAATTCAGAGGGGATACGCAGTATTTT. This codes for CASSQFRGDTQYF.

In its sample, this clone was seen a few times. The V and J genes are TRBV28 and TRBJ1-1; D might be TRBD1 (5 bases). Deletions cut 5 bases from V and 3 bases from J, with 13 bases between. Germline loops: CDR1 MDHEN, CDR2 SYDVKM. The CDR3 runs to 14 residues. The CDR3 here is CASSLGWGDTEAFF. The CDR3 DNA reads TGTGCCAGCAGTCTCGGATGGGGGGACACTGAAGCTTTCTTT.

This clone showed up just a few times. The V call is TRBV10-3, the J call TRBJ1-1; 10 nucleotides agree with TRBD1. With V trimmed by 2 bases and J by 8 bases, 5 bases remained unmatched. This CDR3 spans 14 amino acids. Germline loops: CDR1 ENHRY, CDR2 SYGVKD. CDR3 sequence reads: CAISEAPGQGEAFF. The CDR3 region has the DNA TGTGCCATCAGTGAGGCACCGGGACAGGGGGAAGCTTTCTTT.

This clone was seen a few times. The chain recombines TRBV11-2 with TRBJ2-3, with 10 bases matching TRBD2. CDR3 length equals 15 residues. CDR1 and CDR2 (germline): SGHAT, FQNNGV. The V gene end was trimmed by 3 bases and the J gene end by 1 base; junction bases not matched to a gene: 1. Here the CDR3 DNA reads TGTGCCAGCAGCTTCGGACTAGCGGGCACAGATACGCAGTATTTT. Encoded protein: CASSFGLAGTDTQYF.

The rearrangement links TRBV28 to TRBJ1-4; 9 bases align to TRBD1. Trimming removed 8 bases from V and 5 bases from J; junction bases left unmatched: 9. The germline gives CDR1 MDHEN, CDR2 SYDVKM. The CDR3 has 15 residues. The CDR3, as DNA: TGTGCCAGCGGCAGGGGCGGGACAGGGAATGAAAAACTGTTTTTT. Translating it yields CASGRGGTGNEKLFF.

V usage is TRBV18 and J usage is TRBJ1-1, with a weak D call TRBD1 (5 bases). CDR3 length: 16 amino acids. CDR1 is KGHSH and CDR2 is LQKENI in the germline V gene. V lost 5 bases and J 1 base, leaving 17 bases between the germline ends. The CDR3 DNA is TGTGCCAGCTCAGGAGGGCCGGGGACGGCGAACACTGAAGCTTTCTTT. This sequence encodes CASSGGPGTANTEAFF.

The V and J genes are TRBV4-2 and TRBJ2-1; 8 bases fit TRBD1. The trim removed 0 bases at V and 9 bases at J, leaving 13 bases unmatched. CDR3 length: 17 residues. Germline V gives CDR1 LGHNA, CDR2 YNFKEQ. The DNA of the CDR3 is TGTGCCAGCAGCCAAGATGAGGCTTTGGACAGGGCGAGTGAGCAGTTCTTC. The encoded protein is CASSQDEALDRASEQFF.

This clone was seen more than once but under ten times. The V gene is TRBV4-2, the J gene TRBJ2-1; D is undetermined. This CDR3 has 14 residues. Germline assignment: CDR1 LGHNA and CDR2 YNFKEQ. Trimming stripped 2 bases from V and 7 bases from J, with 12 bases between. CDR3 sequence (DNA): TGTGCCAGCAGCCAACTCAGTATTAAAAATGAGCAGTTCTTC. It translates to CASSQLSIKNEQFF.